A selection of T cell receptor beta chains follows, all from one sample in a study of cytomegalovirus exposure and HLA in healthy donors. The protocol was immunoSEQ multiplex PCR, while the TCRdb copy is restricted to in-frame clones and leaves out a portion. The table lists some 150,000 clones, approximately 90% of them singletons. The sample consisted of PBMCs. These receptors came from a man aged 18 to 30 in good health and CMV-seronegative. Each CDR3 is given with its conserved first and last residue. The D gene is left open where the match is weak. The size field is filled for only some rows; it gives once, few, many or a size class.

clone_size | j_call | d_call | v_call | cdr3_aa | cdr3_nt
- | TRBJ1-3 | TRBD1 | TRBV6-5 | CASKQGAGNTIYF | TGTGCCAGTAAACAGGGGGCTGGAAACACCATATATTTT
- | TRBJ1-6 | - | TRBV19 | CASSRRDTNNSPLHF | TGTGCCAGTAGCCGCCGGGACACCAATAATTCACCCCTCCACTTT
- | TRBJ2-3 | - | TRBV11-3 | CASSVDSLGPGTQYF | TGTGCCAGCAGCGTTGACAGCTTAGGGCCCGGTACGCAGTATTTT
- | TRBJ2-3 | TRBD1 | TRBV2 | CASTGTGRDTQYF | TGTGCCAGTACCGGGACAGGGAGGGATACGCAGTATTTT
- | TRBJ1-1 | - | TRBV13 | CASSLFFGEAFF | TGTGCCAGCAGCTTATTTTTCGGTGAAGCTTTCTTT
- | TRBJ2-5 | TRBD1 | TRBV19 | CASSIDRGKTQYF | TGTGCCAGTAGTATCGACAGGGGAAAGACCCAGTACTTC
- | TRBJ2-3 | - | TRBV30 | CAWQQGGTQYF | TGTGCCTGGCAACAGGGTGGTACGCAGTATTTT
- | TRBJ2-2 | TRBD2 | TRBV4-1 | CASSQDGTTNTGELFF | TGCGCCAGCAGCCAAGATGGGACTACAAACACCGGGGAGCTGTTTTTT
- | TRBJ2-7 | TRBD2 | TRBV5-6 | CASRGRDRAYEQYF | TGTGCCAGCAGGGGGAGGGACCGAGCCTACGAGCAGTACTTC
- | TRBJ2-3 | - | TRBV5-4 | CASSSMGGTGTDTQYF | TGTGCCAGCAGCAGTATGGGGGGGACAGGAACAGATACGCAGTATTTT
- | TRBJ2-1 | TRBD2 | TRBV27 | CASSPGGLALYNEQFF | TGTGCCAGCAGTCCGGGGGGACTAGCGCTTTACAATGAGCAGTTCTTC
- | TRBJ2-1 | TRBD1 | TRBV4-2 | CASSPVQGTGVDEQFF | TGTGCCAGCAGCCCAGTTCAGGGGACAGGGGTGGATGAGCAGTTCTTC
- | TRBJ2-7 | TRBD2 | TRBV27 | CASSFSPPGLAYEQYF | TGTGCCAGCAGCTTTTCCCCACCGGGACTAGCCTACGAGCAGTACTTC
- | TRBJ2-2 | - | TRBV7-2 | CASSLNPGNTGELFF | TGTGCCAGCAGCTTAAACCCAGGGAACACCGGGGAGCTGTTTTTT
- | TRBJ2-2 | - | TRBV6-5 | CASSYSAGIAGELFF | TGTGCCAGCAGTTACTCAGCCGGTATCGCCGGGGAGCTGTTTTTT
few | TRBJ1-3 | - | TRBV5-1 | CASREGAQGNTIYF | TGCGCCAGCAGGGAAGGGGCGCAGGGAAACACCATATATTTT
- | TRBJ1-4 | TRBD1 | TRBV27 | CASSAQGAYEKLFF | TGTGCCAGCAGTGCGCAGGGGGCATATGAAAAACTGTTTTTT
- | TRBJ1-3 | - | TRBV30 | CAWSRQGSGNTIYF | TGTGCCTGGAGCCGTCAGGGCTCTGGAAACACCATATATTTT
- | TRBJ2-3 | TRBD1 | TRBV13 | CASSGDRGSTDTQYF | TGTGCCAGCAGTGGGGACAGGGGTAGCACAGATACGCAGTATTTT
- | TRBJ1-1 | TRBD1 | TRBV5-5 | CASSLEGTGNTEAFF | TGTGCCAGCAGCTTGGAGGGGACAGGGAACACTGAAGCTTTCTTT
- | TRBJ1-4 | - | TRBV19 | CASSPSGLYARGLFF | TGTGCCAGTTCTCCCTCTGGTCTTTACGCTAGGGGGCTGTTTTTT
- | TRBJ2-1 | - | TRBV11-3 | CASSLVGQGLYNEQFF | TGTGCCAGCAGCTTAGTTGGTCAGGGGCTCTACAATGAGCAGTTCTTC
- | TRBJ1-2 | TRBD1 | TRBV19 | CASSPGQGANYGYTF | TGTGCCAGTAGCCCCGGACAGGGAGCTAACTATGGCTACACCTTC
- | TRBJ1-2 | - | TRBV30 | CAWSVGGNLDYGYTF | TGTGCCTGGAGTGTAGGAGGGAACTTGGACTATGGCTACACCTTC
- | TRBJ2-7 | - | TRBV10-3 | CAISESNSVREQYF | TGTGCCATCAGTGAGTCGAATTCGGTGCGCGAGCAGTACTTC
- | TRBJ2-1 | - | TRBV10-2 | CASSGPTGMGDSFYNEQFF | TGCGCCAGCAGTGGGCCGACAGGGATGGGGGACTCCTTTTACAATGAGCAGTTCTTC
once | TRBJ1-1 | TRBD1 | TRBV6-5 | CASSYSRTGDTEAFF | TGTGCCAGCAGTTACTCGCGGACAGGGGATACTGAAGCTTTCTTT
- | TRBJ1-2 | - | TRBV29-1 | CSVEKMSGTGGYTF | TGCAGCGTTGAAAAGATGAGCGGGACGGGGGGCTACACCTTC
- | TRBJ2-1 | TRBD2 | TRBV14 | CASSQTLAGGNEQFF | TGTGCCAGCAGCCAAACCCTAGCGGGGGGCAATGAGCAGTTCTTC
- | TRBJ1-1 | TRBD1 | TRBV9 | CASRPAQGGRTEAFF | TGTGCCAGCAGGCCCGCACAGGGGGGAAGGACTGAAGCTTTCTTT
- | TRBJ2-7 | - | TRBV6-6 | CASSYGGTALREQYF | TGTGCCAGCAGCTACGGAGGGACAGCTCTACGAGAGCAGTACTTC
- | TRBJ1-1 | TRBD1 | TRBV11-2 | CASRDRLNTEAFF | TGTGCCAGCAGGGACAGGTTGAACACTGAAGCTTTCTTT
- | TRBJ1-1 | TRBD1 | TRBV7-9 | CASSSSRGTRGTEAFF | TGTGCCAGCAGCTCGTCCAGGGGGACTCGAGGCACTGAAGCTTTCTTT
- | TRBJ1-2 | TRBD1 | TRBV10-1 | CASSDRTGDGYTF | TGCGCCAGCAGTGATCGGACAGGGGATGGCTACACCTTC
- | TRBJ1-1 | - | TRBV29-1 | CSVEGGGYSPFF | TGCAGCGTTGAAGGGGGGGGGTACAGTCCTTTCTTT
- | TRBJ1-2 | - | TRBV6-1 | CASTLDRLANYGYTF | TGTGCCAGCACTTTAGACAGATTAGCTAACTATGGCTACACCTTC
- | TRBJ1-1 | - | TRBV5-4 | CASSLSTGMNTEAFF | TGTGCCAGCAGCTTGAGCACAGGGATGAACACTGAAGCTTTCTTT
- | TRBJ1-3 | - | TRBV11-2 | CASSLVDSTPVGNTIYF | TGTGCCAGCAGCTTAGTTGATTCCACTCCGGTCGGGAACACCATATATTTT
- | TRBJ2-3 | - | TRBV27 | CASISDTQYF | TGTGCCAGTATATCTGATACGCAGTATTTT
once | TRBJ2-3 | - | TRBV5-6 | CASSFPKTDTQYF | TGTGCCAGCAGCTTCCCTAAAACAGATACGCAGTATTTT
- | TRBJ2-1 | - | TRBV10-3 | CAISAGLDYNEQFF | TGTGCCATCAGTGCGGGACTGGACTACAATGAGCAGTTCTTC
- | TRBJ1-2 | TRBD1 | TRBV6-5 | CASSYSTGNYGYTF | TGTGCCAGCAGTTACTCGACAGGGAACTATGGCTACACCTTC
few | TRBJ1-1 | - | TRBV5-1 | CASSLNELMNTEAFF | TGCGCCAGCAGCTTGAACGAGCTCATGAACACTGAAGCTTTCTTT
once | TRBJ1-1 | - | TRBV30 | CAWRNAVNTEAFF | TGTGCCTGGAGGAACGCAGTGAACACTGAAGCTTTCTTT
- | TRBJ2-1 | - | TRBV9 | CASSVGATNNEQFF | TGTGCCAGCAGCGTTGGGGCGACGAACAATGAGCAGTTCTTC
- | TRBJ2-3 | - | TRBV11-2 | CASSHSGTSGTDTQYF | TGTGCCAGCAGCCATTCCGGGACTTCCGGCACAGATACGCAGTATTTT
- | TRBJ1-1 | TRBD1 | TRBV28 | CASSSPQGAETEAFF | TGTGCCAGCAGTTCCCCCCAGGGGGCAGAAACTGAAGCTTTCTTT
- | TRBJ2-1 | - | TRBV7-2 | CASSSYFTRGGNEQFF | TGTGCCAGCAGCTCTTATTTCACCCGGGGAGGCAATGAGCAGTTCTTC
- | TRBJ2-5 | TRBD1 | TRBV29-1 | CSVLTGVAPGTQYF | TGCAGCGTGCTTACAGGGGTGGCTCCTGGGACCCAGTACTTC
- | TRBJ2-3 | - | TRBV11-3 | CASSSREVALRTDTQYF | TGTGCCAGCAGCTCGCGAGAAGTAGCGCTTCGGACAGATACGCAGTATTTT
- | TRBJ1-3 | - | TRBV2 | CASSVGRGNTIYF | TGTGCCAGCAGTGTAGGGAGAGGAAACACCATATATTTT
- | TRBJ2-3 | TRBD2 | TRBV25-1 | CASSIAGTSGSTDTQYF | TGTGCCAGCAGCATAGCCGGGACTAGCGGGAGCACAGATACGCAGTATTTT